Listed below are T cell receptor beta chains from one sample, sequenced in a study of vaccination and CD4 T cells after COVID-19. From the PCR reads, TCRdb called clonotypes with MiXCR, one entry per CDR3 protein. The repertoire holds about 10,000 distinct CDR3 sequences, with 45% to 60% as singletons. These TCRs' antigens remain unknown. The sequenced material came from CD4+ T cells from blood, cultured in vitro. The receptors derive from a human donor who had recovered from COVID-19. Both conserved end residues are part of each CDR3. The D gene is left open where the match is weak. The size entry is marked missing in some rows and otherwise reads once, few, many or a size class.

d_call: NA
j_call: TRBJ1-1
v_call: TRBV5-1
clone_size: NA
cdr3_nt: TGCGCCAGCACGGCAGAGTCTGAAGCTTTCTTT
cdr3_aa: CASTAESEAFF

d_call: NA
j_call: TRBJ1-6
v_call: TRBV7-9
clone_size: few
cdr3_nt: TGTGCCAGCAGCCCGCGGGACGGCTTATCTTCACCCCTCCACTTT
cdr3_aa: CASSPRDGLSSPLHF

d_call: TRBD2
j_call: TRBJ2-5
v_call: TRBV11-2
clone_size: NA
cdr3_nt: TGTGCCAGCAGCTTAGACGGTCTAGCGGGGATGGAGACCCAGTACTTC
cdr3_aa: CASSLDGLAGMETQYF

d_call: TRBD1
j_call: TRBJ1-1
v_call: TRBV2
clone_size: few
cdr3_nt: TGTGCCAGCAGTGAGGGAGACAGGGGGAACACTGAAGCTTTCTTT
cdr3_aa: CASSEGDRGNTEAFF

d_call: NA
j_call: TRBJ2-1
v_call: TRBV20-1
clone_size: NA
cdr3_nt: TGCAGTGCTAGAGGTGCGGGACGTCGCTCCTACAATGAGCGGTTCTTC
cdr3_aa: CSARGAGRRSYNERFF

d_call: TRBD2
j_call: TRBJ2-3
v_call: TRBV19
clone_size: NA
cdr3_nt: TGTGCCACCCGGACTAGCGGGGGGTCGGATACGCAGTATTTT
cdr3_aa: CATRTSGGSDTQYF

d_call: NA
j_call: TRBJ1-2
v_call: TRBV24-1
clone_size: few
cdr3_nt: TGTGCCACCAGTGATGCCCAGAGGACCGAGTCCGGGGGCTACACCTTC
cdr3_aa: CATSDAQRTESGGYTF

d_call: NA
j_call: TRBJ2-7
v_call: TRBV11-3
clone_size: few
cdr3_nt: TGTGCCAGCAGCTTGGCAGGGCTCTCCTACGAGCAGTACTTC
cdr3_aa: CASSLAGLSYEQYF

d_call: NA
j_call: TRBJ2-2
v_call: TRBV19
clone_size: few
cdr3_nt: TGTGCCAGTAGTATTAGGGGGACCGGGGAGCTGTTTTTT
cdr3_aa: CASSIRGTGELFF

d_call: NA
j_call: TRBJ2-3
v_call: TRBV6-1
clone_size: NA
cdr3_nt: TGTGCCAGCAGTGAAGCGCTTCCTGGGGGGGGGCGGCGGGGAGATACGCAGTATTTT
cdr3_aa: CASSEALPGGGRRGDTQYF

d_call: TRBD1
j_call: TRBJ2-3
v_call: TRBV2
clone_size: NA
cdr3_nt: TGTGCCAGCAGGCCGGGACAGGGAGCAGATACGCAGTATTTT
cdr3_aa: CASRPGQGADTQYF

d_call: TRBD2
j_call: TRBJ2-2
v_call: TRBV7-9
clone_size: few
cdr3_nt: TGTGCCAGCAGCCTCGGGACTAGCGGAGAAGGCGGGGAGCTGTTTTTT
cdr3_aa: CASSLGTSGEGGELFF

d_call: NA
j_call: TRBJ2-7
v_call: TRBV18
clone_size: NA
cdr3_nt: TGTGCCAGCTCACAGGGTGAAGAGCAGTACTTC
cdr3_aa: CASSQGEEQYF